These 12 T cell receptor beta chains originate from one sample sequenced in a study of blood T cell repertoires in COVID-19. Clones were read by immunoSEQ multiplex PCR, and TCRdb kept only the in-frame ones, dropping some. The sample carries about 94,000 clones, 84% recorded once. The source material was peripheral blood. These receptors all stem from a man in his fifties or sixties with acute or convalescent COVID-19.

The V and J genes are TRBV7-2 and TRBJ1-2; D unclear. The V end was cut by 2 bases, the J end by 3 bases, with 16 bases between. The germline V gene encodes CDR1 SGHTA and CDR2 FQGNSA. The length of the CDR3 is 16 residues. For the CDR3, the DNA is TGTGCCAGCAGCTTAAGTTCCGAATGGGAGCACTATGGCTACACCTTC. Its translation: CASSLSSEWEHYGYTF.

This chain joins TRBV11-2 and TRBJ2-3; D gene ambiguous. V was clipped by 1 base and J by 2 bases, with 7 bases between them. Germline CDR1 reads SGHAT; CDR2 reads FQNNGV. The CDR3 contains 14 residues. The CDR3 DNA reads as TGTGCCAGCAGCTTAGGAGGATCCACAGATACGCAGTATTTT. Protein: CASSLGGSTDTQYF.

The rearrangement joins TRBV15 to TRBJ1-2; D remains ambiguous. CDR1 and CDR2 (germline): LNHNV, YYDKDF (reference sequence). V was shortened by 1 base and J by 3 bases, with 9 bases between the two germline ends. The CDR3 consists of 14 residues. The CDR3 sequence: CATSRVEGDYGYTF. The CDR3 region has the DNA TGTGCCACCAGCAGAGTAGAAGGAGACTATGGCTACACCTTC.

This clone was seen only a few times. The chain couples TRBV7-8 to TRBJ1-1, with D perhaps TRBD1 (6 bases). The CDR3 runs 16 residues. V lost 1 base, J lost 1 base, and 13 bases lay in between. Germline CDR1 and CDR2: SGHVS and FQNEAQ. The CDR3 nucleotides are TGTGCCAGCAGCTTAGACAGGGAGAGGAGGAACACTGAAGCTTTCTTT. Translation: CASSLDRERRNTEAFF.

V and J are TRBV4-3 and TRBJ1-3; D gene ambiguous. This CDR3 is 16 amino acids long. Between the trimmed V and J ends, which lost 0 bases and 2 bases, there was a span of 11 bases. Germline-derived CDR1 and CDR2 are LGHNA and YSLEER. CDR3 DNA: TGCGCCAGCAGCCAAGATTGGTTGGCGGCTGGAAACACCATATATTTT. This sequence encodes CASSQDWLAAGNTIYF.

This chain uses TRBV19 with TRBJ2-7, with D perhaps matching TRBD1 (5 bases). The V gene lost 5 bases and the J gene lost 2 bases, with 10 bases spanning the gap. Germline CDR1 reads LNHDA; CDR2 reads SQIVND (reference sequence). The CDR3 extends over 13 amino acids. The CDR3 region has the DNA TGTGCCAGTAGTGCCGGACAACCCTACGAGCAGTACTTC. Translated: CASSAGQPYEQYF.

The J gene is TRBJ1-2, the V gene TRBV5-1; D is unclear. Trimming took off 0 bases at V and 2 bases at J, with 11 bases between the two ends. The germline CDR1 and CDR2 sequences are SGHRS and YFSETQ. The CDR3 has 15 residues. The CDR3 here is CASSLEGNGNYGYTF. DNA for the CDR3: TGCGCCAGCAGCTTGGAAGGCAACGGGAACTATGGCTACACCTTC.

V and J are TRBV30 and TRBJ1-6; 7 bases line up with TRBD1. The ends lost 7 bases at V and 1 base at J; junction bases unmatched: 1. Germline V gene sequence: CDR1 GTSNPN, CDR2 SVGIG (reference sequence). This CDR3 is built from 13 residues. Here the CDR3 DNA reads TGTGCCTTGACAGGGTCCTATAATTCACCCCTCCACTTT. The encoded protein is CALTGSYNSPLHF. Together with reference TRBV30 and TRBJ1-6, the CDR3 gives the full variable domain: SQTIHQWPATLVQPVGSPLSLECTVEGTSNPNLYWYRQAAGRGLQLLFYSVGIGQISSEVPQNLSASRPQDRQFILSSKKLLLSDSGFYLCALTGSYNSPLHFGNGTRLTVT.

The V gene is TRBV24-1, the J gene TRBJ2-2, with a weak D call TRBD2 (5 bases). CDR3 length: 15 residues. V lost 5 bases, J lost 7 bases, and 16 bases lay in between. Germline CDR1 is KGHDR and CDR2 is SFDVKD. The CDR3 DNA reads TGTGCCACCAGTGCCCCGACTAAAGGAGGCGGGGAGCTGTTTTTT. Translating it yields CATSAPTKGGGELFF.

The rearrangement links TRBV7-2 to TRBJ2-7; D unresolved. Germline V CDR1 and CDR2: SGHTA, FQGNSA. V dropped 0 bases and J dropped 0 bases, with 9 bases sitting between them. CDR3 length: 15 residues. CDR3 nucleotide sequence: TGTGCCAGCAGCTTAGCGGCAGGATTCTCCTACGAGCAGTACTTC. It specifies CASSLAAGFSYEQYF.

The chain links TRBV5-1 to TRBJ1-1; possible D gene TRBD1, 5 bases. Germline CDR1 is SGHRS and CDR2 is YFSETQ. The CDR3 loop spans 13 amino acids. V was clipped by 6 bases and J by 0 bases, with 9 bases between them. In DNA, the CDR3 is TGCGCCAGCAAGGAGGGGATGAACACTGAAGCTTTCTTT. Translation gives CASKEGMNTEAFF.

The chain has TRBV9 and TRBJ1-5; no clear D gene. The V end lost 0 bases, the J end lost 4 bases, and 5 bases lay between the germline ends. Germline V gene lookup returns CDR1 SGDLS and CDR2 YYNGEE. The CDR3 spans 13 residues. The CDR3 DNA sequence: TGTGCCAGCAGCGTAGACGGGAATCAGCCCCAGCATTTT. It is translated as CASSVDGNQPQHF.